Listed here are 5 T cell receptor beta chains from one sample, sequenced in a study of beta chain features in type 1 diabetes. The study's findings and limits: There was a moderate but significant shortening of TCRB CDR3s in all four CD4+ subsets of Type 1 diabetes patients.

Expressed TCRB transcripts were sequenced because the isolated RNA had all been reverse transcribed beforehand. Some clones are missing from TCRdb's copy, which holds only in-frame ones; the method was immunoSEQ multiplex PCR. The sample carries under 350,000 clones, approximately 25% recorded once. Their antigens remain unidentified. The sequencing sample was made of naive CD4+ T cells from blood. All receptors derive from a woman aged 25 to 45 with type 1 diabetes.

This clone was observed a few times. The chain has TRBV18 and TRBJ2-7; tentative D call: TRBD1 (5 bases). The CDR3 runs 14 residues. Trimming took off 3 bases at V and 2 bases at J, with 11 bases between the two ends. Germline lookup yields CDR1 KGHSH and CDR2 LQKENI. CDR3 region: CASSPDSTPYEQYF. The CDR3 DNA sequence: TGTGCCAGCTCACCCGACAGTACACCCTACGAGCAGTACTTC.

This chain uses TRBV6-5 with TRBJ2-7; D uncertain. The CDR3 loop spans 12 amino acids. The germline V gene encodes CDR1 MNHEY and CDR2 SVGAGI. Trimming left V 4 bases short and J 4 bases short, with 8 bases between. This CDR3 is CASSSTDYEQYF. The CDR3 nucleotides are TGTGCCAGCAGTTCCACAGATTACGAGCAGTACTTC.

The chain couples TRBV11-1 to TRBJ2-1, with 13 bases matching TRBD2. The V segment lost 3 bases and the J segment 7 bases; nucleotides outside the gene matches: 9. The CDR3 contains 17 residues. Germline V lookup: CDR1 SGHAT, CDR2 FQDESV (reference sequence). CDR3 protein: CASSFQSLAGGLNEQFF. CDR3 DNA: TGTGCCAGCAGCTTTCAGTCACTAGCGGGAGGGCTGAATGAGCAGTTCTTC. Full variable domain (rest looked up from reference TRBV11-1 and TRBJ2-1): EAEVAQSPRYKITEKSQAVAFWCDPISGHATLYWYRQILGQGPELLVQFQDESVVDDSQLPKDRFSAERLKGVDSTLKIQPAELGDSAMYLCASSFQSLAGGLNEQFFGPGTRLTVL.

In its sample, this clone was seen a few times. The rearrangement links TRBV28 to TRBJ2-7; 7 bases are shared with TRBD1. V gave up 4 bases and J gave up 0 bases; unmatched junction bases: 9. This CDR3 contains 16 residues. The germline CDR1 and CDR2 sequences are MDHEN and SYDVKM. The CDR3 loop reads CASSSTGILSSYEQYF. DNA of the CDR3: TGTGCCAGCAGTTCGACAGGGATCCTTAGCTCCTACGAGCAGTACTTC.

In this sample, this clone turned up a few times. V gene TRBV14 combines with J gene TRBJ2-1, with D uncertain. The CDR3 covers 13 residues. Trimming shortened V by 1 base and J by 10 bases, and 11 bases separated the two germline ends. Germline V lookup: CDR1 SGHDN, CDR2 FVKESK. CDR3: CASSQGIAREQFF. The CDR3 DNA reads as TGTGCCAGCAGCCAAGGGATAGCCCGGGAGCAGTTCTTC.